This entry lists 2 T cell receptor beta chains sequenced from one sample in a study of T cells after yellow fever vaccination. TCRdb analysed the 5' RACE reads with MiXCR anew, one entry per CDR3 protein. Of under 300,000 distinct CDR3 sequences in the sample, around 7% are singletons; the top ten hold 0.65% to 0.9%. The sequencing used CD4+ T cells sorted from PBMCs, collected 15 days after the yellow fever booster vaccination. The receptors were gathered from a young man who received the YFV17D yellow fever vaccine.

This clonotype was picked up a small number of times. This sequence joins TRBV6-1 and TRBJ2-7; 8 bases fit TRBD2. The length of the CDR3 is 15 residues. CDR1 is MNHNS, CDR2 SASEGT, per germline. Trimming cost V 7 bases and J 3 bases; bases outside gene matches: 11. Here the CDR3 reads CASTLTGGAGYEQYF. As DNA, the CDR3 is TGTGCCAGCACCCTTACGGGAGGGGCGGGCTACGAGCAGTACTTC.

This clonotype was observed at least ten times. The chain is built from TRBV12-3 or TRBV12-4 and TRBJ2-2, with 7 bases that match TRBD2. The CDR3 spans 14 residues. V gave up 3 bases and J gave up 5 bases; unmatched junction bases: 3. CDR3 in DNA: TGTGCCAGCAGTTTCGGGGGGAAAACCGGGGAGCTGTTTTTT. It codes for CASSFGGKTGELFF.